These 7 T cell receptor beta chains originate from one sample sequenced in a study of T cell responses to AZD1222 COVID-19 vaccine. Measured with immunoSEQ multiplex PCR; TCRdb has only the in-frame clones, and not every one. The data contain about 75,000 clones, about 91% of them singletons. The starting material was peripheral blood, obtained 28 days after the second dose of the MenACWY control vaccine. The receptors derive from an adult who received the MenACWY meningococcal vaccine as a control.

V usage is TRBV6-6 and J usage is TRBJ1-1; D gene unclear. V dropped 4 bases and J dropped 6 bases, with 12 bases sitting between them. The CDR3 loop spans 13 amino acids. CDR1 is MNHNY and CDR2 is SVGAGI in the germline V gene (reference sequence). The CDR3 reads CASSFDNVSEAFF. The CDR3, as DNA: TGTGCCAGCAGTTTCGATAATGTCTCTGAAGCTTTCTTT.

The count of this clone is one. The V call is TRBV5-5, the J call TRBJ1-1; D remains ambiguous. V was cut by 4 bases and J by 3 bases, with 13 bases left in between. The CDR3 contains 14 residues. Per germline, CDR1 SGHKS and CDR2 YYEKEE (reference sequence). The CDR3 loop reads CASSTSWADTEAFF. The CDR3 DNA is TGTGCCAGCAGCACGAGCTGGGCGGACACTGAAGCTTTCTTT.

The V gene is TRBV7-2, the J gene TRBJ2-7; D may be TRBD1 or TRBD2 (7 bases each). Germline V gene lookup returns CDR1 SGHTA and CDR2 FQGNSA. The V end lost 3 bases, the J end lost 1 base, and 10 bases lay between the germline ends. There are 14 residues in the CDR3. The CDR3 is CASSLQGGSYEQYF. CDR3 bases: TGTGCCAGCAGCTTGCAGGGGGGGTCCTACGAGCAGTACTTC.

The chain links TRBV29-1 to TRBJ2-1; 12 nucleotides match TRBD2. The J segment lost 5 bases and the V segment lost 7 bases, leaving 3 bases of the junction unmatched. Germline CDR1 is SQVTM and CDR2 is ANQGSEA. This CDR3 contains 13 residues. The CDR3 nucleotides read TGCAGCGAGAGGACTAGCGGGAACAATGAGCAGTTCTTC. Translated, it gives CSERTSGNNEQFF.

CDR3 amino acids: CAISGGTTGELFF. The CDR3, as DNA: TGTGCCATCAGTGGCGGAACGACCGGGGAGCTGTTTTTT. The rearrangement joins TRBV10-3 to TRBJ2-2; D remains unclear. The germline V gene encodes CDR1 ENHRY and CDR2 SYGVKD. Trimming took off 4 bases at V and 5 bases at J, with 8 bases between the two ends. The CDR3 spans 13 residues.

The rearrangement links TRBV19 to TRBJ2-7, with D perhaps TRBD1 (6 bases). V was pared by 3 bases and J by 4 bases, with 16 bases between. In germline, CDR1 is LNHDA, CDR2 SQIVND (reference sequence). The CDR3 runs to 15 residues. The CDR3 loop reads CASSISEQGIYEQYF. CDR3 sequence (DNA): TGTGCCAGTAGTATCAGTGAACAGGGCATTTACGAGCAGTACTTC. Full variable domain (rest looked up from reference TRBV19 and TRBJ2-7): DGGITQSPKYLFRKEGQNVTLSCEQNLNHDAMYWYRQDPGQGLRLIYYSQIVNDFQKGDIAEGYSVSREKKESFPLTVTSAQKNPTAFYLCASSISEQGIYEQYFGPGTRLTVT.

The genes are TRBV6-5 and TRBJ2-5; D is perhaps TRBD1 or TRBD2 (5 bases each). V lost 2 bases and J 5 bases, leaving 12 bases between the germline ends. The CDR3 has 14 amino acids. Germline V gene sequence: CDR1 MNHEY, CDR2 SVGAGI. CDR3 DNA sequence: TGTGCCAGCAGTTACGGGGGACCCCGGGAGACCCAGTACTTC. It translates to CASSYGGPRETQYF.